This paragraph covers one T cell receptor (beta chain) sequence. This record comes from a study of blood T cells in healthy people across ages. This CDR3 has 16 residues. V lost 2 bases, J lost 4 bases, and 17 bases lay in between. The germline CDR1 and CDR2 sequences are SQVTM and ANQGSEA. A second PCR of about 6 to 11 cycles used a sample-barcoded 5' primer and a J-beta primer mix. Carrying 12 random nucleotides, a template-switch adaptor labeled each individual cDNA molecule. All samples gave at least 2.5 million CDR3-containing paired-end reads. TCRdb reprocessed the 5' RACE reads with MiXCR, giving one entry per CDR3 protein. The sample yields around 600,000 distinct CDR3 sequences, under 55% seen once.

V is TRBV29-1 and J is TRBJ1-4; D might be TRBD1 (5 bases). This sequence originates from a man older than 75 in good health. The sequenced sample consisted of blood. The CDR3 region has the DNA TGCAGCGTTGAATACCCAGGGTCGAGCTATAATGAAAAACTGTTTTTT. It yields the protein CSVEYPGSSYNEKLFF.